The 5 T cell receptor beta chains reported below all come from one sample, sequenced in a study of blood T cell repertoires in COVID-19 (dated by TCRdb to 2020 to 2022). The library was made by the immunoSEQ multiplex PCR assay. TCRdb retrieved this table from immuneACCESS and kept in-frame rearrangements only. Not all clones are present; in checked studies, unresolved V genes account for under half, and no reason is known for the remainder. For this sample there are about 81,000 clones; more than 80% appear just once. 10% to 15% of the sample is in the top ten clones. The sequenced material came from peripheral blood. Source of these receptors: a human donor in a cohort sampled during active COVID-19.

This chain joins TRBV20-1 and TRBJ1-1, with D unclear. CDR1 and CDR2 from the germline V gene are DFQATT and SNEGSKA (reference sequence). V dropped 1 base and J dropped 7 bases, with 7 bases sitting between them. The CDR3 length is 11 residues. CDR3: CSARADIEAFF. CDR3 DNA: TGCAGTGCTAGAGCAGATATTGAAGCTTTCTTT.

The rearrangement uses TRBV6-4 and TRBJ2-1; TRBD1 aligns across 9 bases. This CDR3 comprises 16 residues. V was clipped by 7 bases and J by 4 bases; unmatched bases: 11. The germline gives CDR1 MRHNA, CDR2 SNTAGT. Here the CDR3 reads CASTHCPGQGYNEQFF. Written as DNA, the CDR3 is TGTGCCAGCACCCATTGTCCGGGACAGGGATACAATGAGCAGTTCTTC.

This clone was counted a few times. The sample carries other DNA sequences with the same CDR3. CDR3: CASSLGTRNTEAFF. CDR3 in DNA: TGTGCCAGCAGTTTAGGGACACGAAACACTGAAGCTTTCTTT. V and J are TRBV28 and TRBJ1-1, with D possibly being TRBD1 (6 bases). There are 14 residues in the CDR3. Germline V gene lookup returns CDR1 MDHEN and CDR2 SYDVKM. V was cut by 2 bases and J by 2 bases, with 9 bases left in between.

V usage is TRBV6-4 and J usage is TRBJ2-1; perhaps TRBD1 as D (6 bases). Trimming left V 3 bases short and J 5 bases short, with 11 bases between. CDR1 and CDR2 (germline): MRHNA, SNTAGT. The CDR3 length is 14 residues. CDR3 region: CASSDTGSNNEQFF. DNA for the CDR3: TGTGCCAGCAGTGATACAGGGAGTAACAATGAGCAGTTCTTC.

The chain combines TRBV7-9 with TRBJ1-1; TRBD1 agrees at 7 bases. Trimming cost V 5 bases and J 5 bases; bases outside gene matches: 11. CDR3 length equals 15 residues. CDR1 SEHNR and CDR2 FQNEAQ come from the germline V gene (reference sequence). CDR3 protein: CASSPYVQGLTEAFF. The CDR3, as DNA: TGTGCCAGCAGCCCGTATGTACAGGGGTTGACTGAAGCTTTCTTT. Looking up the rest from reference TRBV7-9 and TRBJ1-1 gives the full variable domain: DTGVSQNPRHKITKRGQNVTFRCDPISEHNRLYWYRQTLGQGPEFLTYFQNEAQLEKSRLLSDRFSAERPKGSFSTLEIQRTEQGDSAMYLCASSPYVQGLTEAFFGQGTRLTVV.